A single sample is the source of the 28 T cell receptor beta chains below, sequenced in a study of control samples from healthy donors and cancer patients. Only in-frame clones appear in the TCRdb table, and some are missing; sequencing was by immunoSEQ multiplex PCR. The sample lists roughly 130,000 clones, more than 85% occurring once. The specimen sequenced was blood. The receptors were sampled from a man between 18 and 29 years old in good health.

V gene TRBV4-2 combines with J gene TRBJ2-2; 7 nucleotides line up with TRBD2. CDR3 length: 14 amino acids. J gave up 6 bases and V 4 bases, and 5 bases lay outside the gene matches. Germline values: CDR1 LGHNA, CDR2 YNFKEQ. Here the CDR3 reads CASSPDRGAGELFF. The CDR3 bases are TGTGCCAGCAGCCCCGACCGGGGGGCCGGGGAGCTGTTTTTT.

Only a few counts were recorded for this clone. The V call is TRBV6-1, the J call TRBJ1-4; D uncertain. Germline assignment: CDR1 MNHNS and CDR2 SASEGT. V lost 1 base and J lost 8, with 11 bases in between. CDR3 length: 14 residues. For the CDR3, the DNA is TGTGCCAGCAGTGAAGGGAGGGATTGGGAAAAACTGTTTTTT. Translation: CASSEGRDWEKLFF.

The chain carries TRBV7-2 and TRBJ2-1; D is undetermined. The V gene's germline CDR1 is SGHTA and CDR2 FQGNSA. V dropped 3 bases and J dropped 4 bases, with 10 bases sitting between them. The CDR3 consists of 14 residues. The CDR3 region has the DNA TGTGCCAGCAGCTTGACGGCAGATTACAATGAGCAGTTCTTC. Translation: CASSLTADYNEQFF.

This chain uses TRBV11-3 with TRBJ2-7; tentatively, D is TRBD2 (5 bases). Per the germline V gene, CDR1 is SGHNT and CDR2 is YENEEA. The V and J ends lost 5 bases and 6 bases respectively, with 11 bases between them. This CDR3 region has 12 residues. The CDR3 region has the DNA TGTGCCAGCAGCACAAACAGCGGCGAGCAGTACTTC. It translates to CASSTNSGEQYF.

The chain carries TRBV2 and TRBJ2-1; D is possibly TRBD2 (6 bases). The V end was cut by 6 bases, the J end by 6 bases, with 9 bases between. This CDR3 has 12 amino acids. Looked up from germline, CDR1 is SNHLY and CDR2 is FYNNEI. As DNA, the CDR3 is TGTGCCAGCAGGCGACTAGTCAATGAGCAGTTCTTC. The encoded protein is CASRRLVNEQFF.

The chain is built from TRBV27 and TRBJ1-2; D might be TRBD1 (5 bases). Germline values: CDR1 MNHEY, CDR2 SMNVEV (reference sequence). This CDR3 region has 16 residues. With 0 bases removed from V and 0 bases from J, the gap between germline ends came to 11 bases. The CDR3 region has the DNA TGTGCCAGCAGTTTATCGGGGCGGGGAGCTAACTATGGCTACACCTTC. Translated, it gives CASSLSGRGANYGYTF.

This chain connects TRBV27 to TRBJ2-3; D unresolved. The CDR3 covers 15 residues. The ends were cut back, 4 bases at V and 1 base at J, with 12 bases in the middle. Germline assignment: CDR1 MNHEY and CDR2 SMNVEV (reference sequence). The CDR3 DNA is TGTGCCAGCAGTTCTGTGGTCTCTGGCACAGATACGCAGTATTTT. Its translation: CASSSVVSGTDTQYF.

This rearrangement joins TRBV5-6 to TRBJ1-5; TRBD1 matches at 7 bases. Unmatched junction bases numbered 10, after V lost 5 bases and J lost 5 bases. Germline V gene sequence: CDR1 SGHDT, CDR2 YYEEEE. The CDR3 contains 15 residues. The CDR3 DNA reads as TGTGCCAGCAGTAAGGGGGACAGCGGGTATCAGCCCCAGCATTTT. Its translation: CASSKGDSGYQPQHF.

V and J are TRBV7-9 and TRBJ2-1; the match to TRBD2 covers 13 bases. The V gene's germline CDR1 is SEHNR and CDR2 FQNEAQ (reference sequence). The CDR3 consists of 18 residues. V lost 5 bases, J lost 0 bases, and 7 bases stayed unmatched. This CDR3 is CASSTRTSGSSSYNEQFF. The CDR3 DNA follows: TGTGCCAGCAGCACCCGGACTAGCGGGAGTAGCTCCTACAATGAGCAGTTCTTC.

The V gene is TRBV6-2 or TRBV6-3, the J gene TRBJ2-2; 9 positions match TRBD2. Trimming removed 5 bases from V and 1 base from J; junction bases left unmatched: 2. This CDR3 region has 15 residues. The germline V gene has CDR1 MNHEY and CDR2 SVGEGT. This chain's CDR3 is CASSRAGGNTGELFF. As DNA, the CDR3 is TGTGCCAGCAGTCGAGCGGGGGGGAACACCGGGGAGCTGTTTTTT.

This clone is medium-sized within its sample. The CDR3 loop is CASSQATGVGGNSPLHF. The CDR3 nucleotides are TGCGCCAGCAGCCAAGCTACAGGGGTCGGGGGTAATTCACCCCTCCACTTT. The rearrangement joins TRBV4-1 to TRBJ1-6; 7 bases align to TRBD1. Germline assignment: CDR1 MGHRA and CDR2 YSYEKL. V trimming: 1 base; J trimming: 6 bases; junction bases outside the gene matches: 9. This CDR3 has 17 amino acids.

This chain connects TRBV30 to TRBJ2-1, with D unclear. Trimming pared 0 bases from V and 7 bases from J, leaving 13 bases between. Germline assignment: CDR1 GTSNPN and CDR2 SVGIG (reference sequence). The CDR3 is 14 residues long. The CDR3 DNA is TGTGCCTGGAGTGTATCGTTGACTTCAAATGAGCAGTTCTTC. It translates to CAWSVSLTSNEQFF. The variable domain in full, with the rest retrieved from reference TRBV30 and TRBJ2-1, is SQTIHQWPATLVQPVGSPLSLECTVEGTSNPNLYWYRQAAGRGLQLLFYSVGIGQISSEVPQNLSASRPQDRQFILSSKKLLLSDSGFYLCAWSVSLTSNEQFFGPGTRLTVL.

The gene calls are TRBV11-2 and TRBJ2-7; 7 nucleotides line up with TRBD2. The CDR3 runs 13 residues. After removal of 8 bases from V and 7 bases from J, the junction contained 11 bases not matched to a gene. Germline V CDR1 and CDR2: SGHAT, FQNNGV. The CDR3 DNA follows: TGTGCCAGCGGAACCCCCGGGACTAAAGAGCAGTACTTC. This encodes CASGTPGTKEQYF. Full variable domain (outside the CDR3, taken from reference TRBV11-2 and TRBJ2-7): EAGVAQSPRYKIIEKRQSVAFWCNPISGHATLYWYQQILGQGPKLLIQFQNNGVVDDSQLPKDRFSAERLKGVDSTLKIQPAKLEDSAVYLCASGTPGTKEQYFGPGTRLTVT.

The V call is TRBV7-9, the J call TRBJ1-2; the D gene is possibly TRBD1 (6 bases). The V gene lost 5 bases and the J gene lost 3 bases, with 13 bases spanning the gap. This CDR3 has 14 amino acids. Germline CDR1 reads SEHNR; CDR2 reads FQNEAQ (reference sequence). The chain's CDR3 is CASSTQGLDYGYTF. CDR3 nucleotide sequence: TGTGCCAGCAGCACCCAGGGGCTGGACTATGGCTACACCTTC.

The rearrangement links TRBV3-1 (or the pseudogene TRBV3-2) to TRBJ1-2; 7 nucleotides match TRBD1. The J segment lost 5 bases and the V segment lost 2 bases, leaving 5 bases of the junction unmatched. The CDR3 has 14 amino acids. Germline V lookup: CDR1 LGHDT, CDR2 YNNKEL (reference sequence). The CDR3 DNA reads as TGTGCCAGCAGCCAAACGACAGGGCAGTATGGCTACACCTTC. Translated: CASSQTTGQYGYTF.

The genes are TRBV5-1 and TRBJ1-2, with D tentatively TRBD1 (5 bases). Trimming took 1 base from V and 6 from J, leaving 16 bases between them. CDR3 length: 15 amino acids. Germline V gene data show CDR1 as SGHRS and CDR2 as YFSETQ. The DNA of the CDR3 is TGCGCCAGCAGCTTGAGTAACGGACCCAGGGATGGCTACACCTTC. It codes for CASSLSNGPRDGYTF.

The rearrangement links TRBV19 to TRBJ1-2, with 7 bases that match TRBD1. CDR3 length: 17 residues. With V trimmed by 0 bases and J by 3 bases, 10 bases remained unmatched. CDR1 is LNHDA and CDR2 is SQIVND in the germline V gene (reference sequence). The CDR3, as DNA: TGTGCCAGTAGTATAGATCTCCCGACAGGGACCTACTATGGCTACACCTTC. It encodes CASSIDLPTGTYYGYTF.

The V and J genes are TRBV14 and TRBJ1-2; D may be TRBD1 (5 bases). This CDR3 spans 14 amino acids. The germline V gene has CDR1 SGHDN and CDR2 FVKESK. Trimming pared 4 bases from V and 3 bases from J, leaving 12 bases between. This CDR3 is CASSPTGVHYGYTF. The CDR3 region has the DNA TGTGCCAGCAGCCCCACGGGGGTTCACTATGGCTACACCTTC. The full variable domain, rest sourced from reference TRBV14 and TRBJ1-2, is EAGVTQFPSHSVIEKGQTVTLRCDPISGHDNLYWYRRVMGKEIKFLLHFVKESKQDESGMPNNRFLAERTGGTYSTLKVQPAELEDSGVYFCASSPTGVHYGYTFGSGTRLTVV.

The rearrangement uses TRBV5-4 and TRBJ1-4; D uncertain. The V gene lost 5 bases and the J gene lost 2 bases, with 13 bases spanning the gap. Germline-derived CDR1 and CDR2 are SGHNT and YYREEE (reference sequence). The CDR3 extends over 15 amino acids. This chain's CDR3 is CASSFYTETNEKLFF. CDR3 coding DNA: TGTGCCAGCAGTTTCTACACGGAGACTAATGAAAAACTGTTTTTT. The variable domain in full, completed from reference TRBV5-4 and TRBJ1-4, reads ETGVTQSPTHLIKTRGQQVTLRCSSQSGHNTVSWYQQALGQGPQFIFQYYREEENGRGNFPPRFSGLQFPNYSSELNVNALELDDSALYLCASSFYTETNEKLFFGSGTQLSVL.

This sequence joins TRBV7-7 and TRBJ2-7, with D perhaps TRBD1 or TRBD2 (5 bases each). CDR3 length equals 13 residues. Trimming took off 5 bases at V and 3 bases at J, with 11 bases between the two ends. Germline loops: CDR1 SSHAT, CDR2 FNYEAQ (reference sequence). The CDR3 DNA follows: TGTGCCAGCAGCCCGGGACGGAACTACGAGCAGTACTTC. Its protein is CASSPGRNYEQYF.

The rearrangement links TRBV6-5 to TRBJ1-1, with D possibly matching TRBD1 (6 bases). The CDR3 is made up of 15 amino acids. The V gene lost 4 bases and the J gene lost 1 base, with 13 bases spanning the gap. Germline lookup yields CDR1 MNHEY and CDR2 SVGAGI. CDR3 amino acids: CASSSKRGANTEAFF. CDR3 bases: TGTGCCAGCAGTTCCAAACGGGGGGCGAACACTGAAGCTTTCTTT.

V gene TRBV13 combines with J gene TRBJ2-1; D possibly corresponds to TRBD1 (6 bases). The CDR3 runs 14 residues. The ends were cut back, 0 bases at V and 3 bases at J, with 6 bases in the middle. Germline-derived CDR1 and CDR2 are PRHDT and FYEKMQ (reference sequence). The DNA of the CDR3 is TGTGCCAGCAGCTTAGGGGACAGCTACAATGAGCAGTTCTTC. It is translated as CASSLGDSYNEQFF.

The rearrangement uses TRBV11-2 and TRBJ2-2; D gene uncertain. Germline V gene data show CDR1 as SGHAT and CDR2 as FQNNGV. Trimming took off 2 bases at V and 1 base at J, with 8 bases between the two ends. There are 15 residues in the CDR3. The CDR3 bases are TGTGCCAGCAGCTTAACGGCAGGGAACACCGGGGAGCTGTTTTTT. This encodes CASSLTAGNTGELFF.

The chain joins TRBV27 to TRBJ2-3; the match to TRBD2 covers 7 bases. With V trimmed by 4 bases and J by 3 bases, 10 bases remained unmatched. Germline-derived CDR1 and CDR2 are MNHEY and SMNVEV (reference sequence). This CDR3 has 16 residues. Here the CDR3 DNA reads TGTGCCAGCAGTTCCTCTCCTTGGGGGGGGACAGATACGCAGTATTTT. Protein product: CASSSSPWGGTDTQYF.

CDR3 DNA sequence: TGTGCCTGGAGCCAACAAGGCGCCGGGGAGCTGTTTTTT. It specifies CAWSQQGAGELFF. The chain recombines TRBV30 with TRBJ2-2, with no clear D. The ends were cut back, 3 bases at V and 6 bases at J, with 11 bases in the middle. The CDR3 is 13 amino acids. Germline V gene sequence: CDR1 GTSNPN, CDR2 SVGIG (reference sequence).

V gene TRBV27 combines with J gene TRBJ2-7; TRBD1 might be the D (6 bases). The CDR3 is 14 residues long. Per germline, CDR1 MNHEY and CDR2 SMNVEV (reference sequence). V was shortened by 6 bases and J by 3 bases, with 15 bases between the two germline ends. CDR3 bases: TGTGCCAGCAGACGTCCCGGGACAATCTACGAGCAGTACTTC. Its translation: CASRRPGTIYEQYF.

The V call is TRBV2, the J call TRBJ2-5; D remains unclear. CDR3 length: 10 amino acids. Germline V gene lookup returns CDR1 SNHLY and CDR2 FYNNEI. V lost 8 bases and J 10 bases, leaving 11 bases between the germline ends. CDR3 amino acids: CASALIGQYF. In nucleotides, the CDR3 is TGTGCCAGCGCTCTTATTGGCCAGTACTTC. Variable domain in full (rest from reference TRBV2 and TRBJ2-5): EPEVTQTPSHQVTQMGQEVILRCVPISNHLYFYWYRQILGQKVEFLVSFYNNEISEKSEIFDDQFSVERPDGSNFTLKIRSTKLEDSAMYFCASALIGQYFGPGTRLLVL.

This sequence joins TRBV18 and TRBJ2-1; the D gene is possibly TRBD2 (7 bases). Trimming shortened V by 6 bases and J by 8 bases, and 17 bases separated the two germline ends. The germline V gene has CDR1 KGHSH and CDR2 LQKENI. CDR3 length: 14 residues. The CDR3 loop reads CASSRGAVRDEQFF. CDR3 nucleotide sequence: TGTGCCAGCTCCCGGGGGGCCGTTAGGGATGAGCAGTTCTTC. Full variable domain (outside the CDR3, taken from reference TRBV18 and TRBJ2-1): NAGVMQNPRHLVRRRGQEARLRCSPMKGHSHVYWYRQLPEEGLKFMVYLQKENIIDESGMPKERFSAEFPKEGPSILRIQQVVRGDSAAYFCASSRGAVRDEQFFGPGTRLTVL.